This TCR beta chain derives from a study of T cells in localized non-small cell lung cancer. General study results and limits: Uninvolved adjacent lung, not tumor, had the highest T cell clonality. Heterogeneity is still possible, as just one tumor region was sequenced. A denser population of T cells in blood accompanied longer overall survival. Adjacent lung tissue had a median about 58 of the top 100 clones found in the tumor.

Turning to this clone: Its antigen is not identified.

Sequencing was performed with immunoSEQ multiplex PCR; in TCRdb, only in-frame clones are kept and a portion is missing. Among tens of thousands of clones, approximately 83% were seen once, and the ten largest hold 7% to 8.5%. Germline V gives CDR1 MNHEY, CDR2 SMNVEV (reference sequence). This CDR3 contains 14 residues. Trimming left V 5 bases short and J 2 bases short, with 10 bases between. The sequence was collected from a man aged 40 to 69 with stage II lung adenocarcinoma. Source: PBMCs, taken before any cancer treatment. The chain joins TRBV27 to TRBJ1-5; tentative D call: TRBD1 (5 bases). The CDR3 coding sequence is TGTGCCAGCAGTCCGACAGTCGGCAATCAGCCCCAGCATTTT. Encoded protein: CASSPTVGNQPQHF.